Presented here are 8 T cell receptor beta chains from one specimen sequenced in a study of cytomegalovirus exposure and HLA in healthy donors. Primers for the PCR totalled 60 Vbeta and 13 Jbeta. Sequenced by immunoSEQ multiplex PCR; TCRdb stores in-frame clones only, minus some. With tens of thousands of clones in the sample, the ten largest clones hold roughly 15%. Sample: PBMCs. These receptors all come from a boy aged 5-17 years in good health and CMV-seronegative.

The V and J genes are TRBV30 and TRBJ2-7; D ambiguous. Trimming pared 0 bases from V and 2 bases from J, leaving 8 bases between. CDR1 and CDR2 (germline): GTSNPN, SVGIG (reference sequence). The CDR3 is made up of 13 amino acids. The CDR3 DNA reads TGTGCCTGGAGTGTACCGTCTACCTACGAGCAGTACTTC. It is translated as CAWSVPSTYEQYF.

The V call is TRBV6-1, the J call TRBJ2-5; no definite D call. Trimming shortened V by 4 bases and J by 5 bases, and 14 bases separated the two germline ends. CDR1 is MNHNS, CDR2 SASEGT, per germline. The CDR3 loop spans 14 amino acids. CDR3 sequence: CASSAESLGETQYF. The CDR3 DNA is TGTGCCAGCAGTGCCGAGTCTCTCGGGGAGACCCAGTACTTC.

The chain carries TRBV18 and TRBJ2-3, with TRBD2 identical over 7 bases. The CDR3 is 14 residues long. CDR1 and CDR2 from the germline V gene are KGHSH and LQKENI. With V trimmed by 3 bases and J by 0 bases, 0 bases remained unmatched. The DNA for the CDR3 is TGTGCCAGCTCACCGGGGGGGAGCACAGATACGCAGTATTTT. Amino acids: CASSPGGSTDTQYF.

The CDR3 sequence is CAIREQGATSGYTF. The CDR3 DNA sequence: TGTGCCATCAGAGAACAGGGCGCCACTAGTGGCTACACCTTC. This chain connects TRBV10-3 to TRBJ1-2; D is perhaps TRBD1 (6 bases). V was clipped by 6 bases and J by 7 bases, with 18 bases between them. This CDR3 is 14 amino acids long. The germline gives CDR1 ENHRY, CDR2 SYGVKD.

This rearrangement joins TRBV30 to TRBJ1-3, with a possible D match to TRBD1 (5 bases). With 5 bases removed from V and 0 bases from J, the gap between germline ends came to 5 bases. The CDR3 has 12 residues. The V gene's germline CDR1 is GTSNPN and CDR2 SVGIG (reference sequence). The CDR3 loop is CAWDSSGNTIYF. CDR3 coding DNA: TGTGCCTGGGACAGCTCTGGAAACACCATATATTTT.

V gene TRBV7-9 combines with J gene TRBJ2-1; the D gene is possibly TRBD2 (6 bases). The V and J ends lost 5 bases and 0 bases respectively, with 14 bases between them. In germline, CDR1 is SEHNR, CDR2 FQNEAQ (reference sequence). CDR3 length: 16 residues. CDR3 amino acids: CASSPRDLSSYNEQFF. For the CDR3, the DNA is TGTGCCAGCAGCCCCCGGGACTTGAGCTCCTACAATGAGCAGTTCTTC. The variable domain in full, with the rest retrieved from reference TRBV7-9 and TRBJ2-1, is DTGVSQNPRHKITKRGQNVTFRCDPISEHNRLYWYRQTLGQGPEFLTYFQNEAQLEKSRLLSDRFSAERPKGSFSTLEIQRTEQGDSAMYLCASSPRDLSSYNEQFFGPGTRLTVL.

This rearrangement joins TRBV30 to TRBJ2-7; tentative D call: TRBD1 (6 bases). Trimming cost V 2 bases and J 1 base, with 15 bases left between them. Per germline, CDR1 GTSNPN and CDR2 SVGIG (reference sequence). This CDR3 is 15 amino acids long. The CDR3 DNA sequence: TGTGCCTGGAGTTTAACAGGGATAGAATCCTACGAGCAGTACTTC. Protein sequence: CAWSLTGIESYEQYF.

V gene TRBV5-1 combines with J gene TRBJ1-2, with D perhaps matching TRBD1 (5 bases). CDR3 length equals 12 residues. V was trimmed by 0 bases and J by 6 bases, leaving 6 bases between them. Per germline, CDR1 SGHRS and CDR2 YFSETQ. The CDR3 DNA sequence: TGCGCCAGCAGCTTGGGGGGGGATGGCTACACCTTC. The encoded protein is CASSLGGDGYTF.